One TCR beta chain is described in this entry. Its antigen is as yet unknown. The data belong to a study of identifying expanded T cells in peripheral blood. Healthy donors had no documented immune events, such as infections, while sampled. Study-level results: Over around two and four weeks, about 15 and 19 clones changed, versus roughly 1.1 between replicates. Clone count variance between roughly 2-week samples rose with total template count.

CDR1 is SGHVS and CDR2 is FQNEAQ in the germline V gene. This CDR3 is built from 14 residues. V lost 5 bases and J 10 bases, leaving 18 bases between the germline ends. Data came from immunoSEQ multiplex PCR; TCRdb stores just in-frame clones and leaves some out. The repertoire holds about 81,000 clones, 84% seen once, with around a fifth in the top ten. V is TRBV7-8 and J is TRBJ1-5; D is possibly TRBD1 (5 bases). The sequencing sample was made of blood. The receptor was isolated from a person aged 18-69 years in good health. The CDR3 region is CASSADSLVGPQHF. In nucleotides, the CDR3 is TGTGCCAGCAGCGCCGACAGCTTAGTCGGACCCCAGCATTTT.